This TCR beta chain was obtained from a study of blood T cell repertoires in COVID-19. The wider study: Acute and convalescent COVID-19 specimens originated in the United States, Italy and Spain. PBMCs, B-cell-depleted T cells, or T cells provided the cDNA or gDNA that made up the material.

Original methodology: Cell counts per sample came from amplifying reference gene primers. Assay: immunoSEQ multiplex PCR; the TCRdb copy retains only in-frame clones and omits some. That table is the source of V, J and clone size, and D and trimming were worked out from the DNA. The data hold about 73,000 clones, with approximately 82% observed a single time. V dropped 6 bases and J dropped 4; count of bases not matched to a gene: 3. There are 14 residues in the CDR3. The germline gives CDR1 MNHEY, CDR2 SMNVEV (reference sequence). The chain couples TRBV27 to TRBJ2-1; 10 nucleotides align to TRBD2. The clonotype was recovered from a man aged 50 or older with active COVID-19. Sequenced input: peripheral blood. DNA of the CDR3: TGTGCCAGCAGCGGACTAGCGGCATACAATGAGCAGTTCTTC. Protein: CASSGLAAYNEQFF.